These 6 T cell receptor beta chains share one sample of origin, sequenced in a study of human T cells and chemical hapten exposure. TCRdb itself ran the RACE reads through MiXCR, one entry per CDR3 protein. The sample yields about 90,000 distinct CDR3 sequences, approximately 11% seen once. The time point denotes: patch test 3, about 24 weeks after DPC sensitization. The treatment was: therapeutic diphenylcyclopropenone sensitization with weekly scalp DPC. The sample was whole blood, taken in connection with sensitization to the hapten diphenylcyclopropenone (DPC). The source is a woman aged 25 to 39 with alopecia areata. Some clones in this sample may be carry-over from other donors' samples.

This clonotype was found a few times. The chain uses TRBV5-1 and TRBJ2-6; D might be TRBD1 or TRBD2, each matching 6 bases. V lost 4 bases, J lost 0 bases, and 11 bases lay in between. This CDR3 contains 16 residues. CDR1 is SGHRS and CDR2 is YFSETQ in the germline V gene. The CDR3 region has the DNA TGCGCCAGCAGCCCCGAGGGGGGCTCTGGGGCCAACGTCCTGACTTTC. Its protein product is CASSPEGGSGANVLTF.

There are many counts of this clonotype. CDR3 sequence reads: CATTGDGSTDTQYF. CDR3 DNA sequence: TGTGCCACCACCGGGGACGGTAGCACAGATACGCAGTATTTT. The chain carries TRBV24-1 and TRBJ2-3; perhaps D is TRBD1 or TRBD2 (5 bases each). The CDR3 is 14 amino acids. With 8 bases removed from V and 0 bases from J, the gap between germline ends came to 11 bases. Germline CDR1 and CDR2: KGHDR and SFDVKD.

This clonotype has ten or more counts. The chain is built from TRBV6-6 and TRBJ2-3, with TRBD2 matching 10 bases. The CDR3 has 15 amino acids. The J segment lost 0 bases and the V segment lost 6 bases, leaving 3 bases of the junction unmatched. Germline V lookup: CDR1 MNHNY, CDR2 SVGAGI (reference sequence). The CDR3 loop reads CASSLAGASTDTQYF. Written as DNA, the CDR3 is TGTGCCAGCAGCCTAGCGGGAGCAAGCACAGATACGCAGTATTTT.

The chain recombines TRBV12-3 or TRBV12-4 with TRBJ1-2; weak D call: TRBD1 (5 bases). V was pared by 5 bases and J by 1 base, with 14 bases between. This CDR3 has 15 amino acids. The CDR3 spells CASSPTVFNNYGYTF. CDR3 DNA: TGTGCCAGCAGTCCGACAGTCTTTAATAACTATGGCTACACCTTC.

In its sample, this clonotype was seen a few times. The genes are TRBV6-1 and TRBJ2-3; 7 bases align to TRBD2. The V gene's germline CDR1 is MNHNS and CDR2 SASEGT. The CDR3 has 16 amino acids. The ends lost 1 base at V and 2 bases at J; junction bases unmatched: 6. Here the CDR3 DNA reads TGTGCCAGCAGTGAAGAGGGCGGGGGACCCACAGATACGCAGTATTTT. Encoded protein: CASSEEGGGPTDTQYF.

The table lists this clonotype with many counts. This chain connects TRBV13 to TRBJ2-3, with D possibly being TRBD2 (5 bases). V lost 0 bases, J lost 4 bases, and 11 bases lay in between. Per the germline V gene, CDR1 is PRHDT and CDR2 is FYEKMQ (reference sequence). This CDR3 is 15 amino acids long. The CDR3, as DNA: TGTGCCAGCAGCTTAGGCCGCGGAGGTGCAGATACGCAGTATTTT. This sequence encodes CASSLGRGGADTQYF.